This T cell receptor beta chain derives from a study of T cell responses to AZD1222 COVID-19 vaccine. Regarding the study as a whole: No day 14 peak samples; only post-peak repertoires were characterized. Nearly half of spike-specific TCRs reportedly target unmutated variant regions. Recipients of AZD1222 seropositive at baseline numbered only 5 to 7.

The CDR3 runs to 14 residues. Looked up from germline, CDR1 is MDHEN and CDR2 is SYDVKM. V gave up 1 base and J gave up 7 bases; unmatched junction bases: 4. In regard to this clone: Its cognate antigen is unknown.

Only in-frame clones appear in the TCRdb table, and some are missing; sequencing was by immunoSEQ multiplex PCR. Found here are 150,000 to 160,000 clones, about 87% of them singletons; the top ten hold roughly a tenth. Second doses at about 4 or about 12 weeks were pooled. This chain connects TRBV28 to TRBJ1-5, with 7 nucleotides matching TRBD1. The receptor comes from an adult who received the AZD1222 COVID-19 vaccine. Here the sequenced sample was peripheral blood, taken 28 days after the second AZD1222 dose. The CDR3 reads CASSLYRGGQPQHF. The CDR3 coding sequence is TGTGCCAGCAGTTTATACAGGGGAGGGCAGCCCCAGCATTTT.